This T cell receptor beta chain is from a study of T cells expressing NK-cell markers. cDNA encoding TCR beta was synthesized via 5'RACE template switching incorporating UMIs. TCRdb reprocessed the 5' RACE reads and keeps a single row for each CDR3 protein, giving no DNA. This repertoire includes about 260,000 distinct CDR3 sequences. The CDR3 extends over 16 amino acids. Germline loops: CDR1 SEHNR, CDR2 FQNEAQ (reference sequence). The clonotype originates from a woman aged 18 to 69 in good health. Sequences were obtained from blood T cells: a sorted CD56 or NKG2C T cell subset, CD4+ or CD8+ T cells, or bulk PBMC T cells (not recorded which). J is TRBJ2-5 and V is TRBV7-9. CDR3 loop: CASSLALVMIQETQYF.